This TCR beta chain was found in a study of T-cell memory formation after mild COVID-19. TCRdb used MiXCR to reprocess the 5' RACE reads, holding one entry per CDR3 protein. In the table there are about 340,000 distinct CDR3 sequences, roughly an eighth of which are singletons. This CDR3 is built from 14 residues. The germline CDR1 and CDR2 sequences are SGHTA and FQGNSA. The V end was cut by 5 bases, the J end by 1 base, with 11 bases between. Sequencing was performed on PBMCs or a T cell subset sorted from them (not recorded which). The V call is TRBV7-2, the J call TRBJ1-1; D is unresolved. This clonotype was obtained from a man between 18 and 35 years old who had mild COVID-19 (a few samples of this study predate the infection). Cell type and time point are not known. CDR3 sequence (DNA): TGTGCCAGCAGCCCACGGACGGCGAACACTGAAGCTTTCTTT. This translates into CASSPRTANTEAFF.